This entry features one TCR beta chain sequence. The sample belongs to a study of blood T cell repertoires in COVID-19. About the study: The origin of the acute and convalescent COVID-19 samples was the United States, Italy and Spain. PBMCs, B-cell-depleted T cells, or T cells provided the cDNA or gDNA that made up the material.

Trimming stripped 4 bases from V and 8 bases from J, with 9 bases between. From germline, CDR1 is LGHDT and CDR2 YNNKEL (reference sequence). This CDR3 is built from 12 residues. Patients in Seattle were enrolled during active infection, then followed longitudinally. Authors' data handling: Reference gene primer amplification gave estimated nucleated cell counts. Profiling relied on immunoSEQ multiplex PCR, and the TCRdb table lists in-frame clones only, not all of them. V and J calls plus clone size are reproduced from that table; the DNA served to infer D and trimming. The table shows more than 200,000 clones, with approximately 90% occurring only once.

The sequence was collected from a woman between 45 and 65 years old with COVID-19, enrolled during active disease. The sequencing input was peripheral blood. This chain joins TRBV3-1 (or the pseudogene TRBV3-2) and TRBJ2-1; tentative D call: TRBD1 (5 bases). The CDR3 here is CASSPQGYEQFF. CDR3 nucleotides: TGTGCCAGCAGCCCGCAGGGCTATGAGCAGTTCTTC.